These T cell receptor beta chains were read from a single sample in a study of shared clonotypes between healthy human individuals. Produced via immunoSEQ multiplex PCR; TCRdb's table is partial and in-frame only. Among more than 2 million clones listed, just over 90% were seen once. Sequencing was carried out using naive CD8+ T cells from PBMCs. The receptors were sampled from a young man in good health. Some clones in this sample may be carry-over from other donors' samples. Both conserved end residues are part of each CDR3. The D gene is left open where the match is weak. Clone size, where shown, is once, few, many, or a class for clones that have expanded.

>TRBJ2-1|TRBV2|-|-
CASSVDPGKLGNEQFF
TGTGCCAGCAGTGTAGATCCCGGGAAATTAGGGAATGAGCAGTTCTTC
>TRBJ2-5|TRBV7-8|-|once
CASSLPLETQYF
TGTGCCAGCAGCTTACCCTTGGAGACCCAGTACTTC
>TRBJ2-7|TRBV10-3|TRBD1|-
CATTDRDNEQYF
TGTGCCACCACAGACAGGGATAACGAGCAGTACTTC
>TRBJ2-7|TRBV7-2|-|-
CASSFNLFSYEQYF
TGTGCCAGCAGCTTCAATCTCTTTTCCTACGAGCAGTACTTC
>TRBJ2-1|TRBV7-9|TRBD2|-
CASSYPRTSGVVDEQFF
TGTGCCAGCAGCTATCCTAGAACTAGCGGGGTAGTCGATGAGCAGTTCTTC
>TRBJ2-3|TRBV4-1|-|-
CASSQVGSTDTQYF
TGCGCCAGCAGCCAAGTCGGATCCACAGATACGCAGTATTTT
>TRBJ2-1|TRBV5-1|-|once
CASGRRGTLNEQFF
TGCGCCAGCGGCCGGAGGGGGACTCTTAATGAGCAGTTCTTC
>TRBJ1-1|TRBV4-3|-|-
CASSQIDRPYTEAFF
TGCGCCAGCAGCCAAATTGACAGGCCCTACACTGAAGCTTTCTTT
>TRBJ1-1|TRBV19|-|-
CASSPRMSNTEAFF
TGTGCCAGTAGTCCCAGGATGAGCAACACTGAAGCTTTCTTT
>TRBJ2-1|TRBV28|TRBD2|-
CASSSSGEQFF
TGTGCCAGCAGTTCTAGCGGGGAGCAGTTCTTC
>TRBJ2-7|TRBV29-1|TRBD1|-
CSVDGTGDFYEQYF
TGCAGCGTTGACGGGACAGGGGATTTCTACGAGCAGTACTTC
>TRBJ2-7|TRBV4-2|TRBD2|-
CASSHISGRIEQYF
TGTGCCAGCAGCCATATAAGCGGGAGGATTGAGCAGTACTTC
>TRBJ2-7|TRBV11-2|TRBD2|-
CASSSLIAGARYEQYF
TGTGCCAGCAGCTCCCTTATAGCGGGGGCTCGCTACGAGCAGTACTTC
>TRBJ2-3|TRBV4-1|-|-
CASRRSDTQYF
TGCGCCAGCAGACGGTCGGATACGCAGTATTTT
>TRBJ2-3|TRBV27|-|-
CASSGQTGADTQYF
TGTGCCAGCAGCGGACAGACGGGCGCAGATACGCAGTATTTT
>TRBJ2-6|TRBV7-2|-|-
CASSLAASGANVLTF
TGTGCCAGCAGCTTAGCGGCCTCTGGGGCCAACGTCCTGACTTTC
>TRBJ2-1|TRBV6-1|TRBD2|-
CASRGLAGDDNEQFF
TGTGCCAGCAGAGGACTAGCGGGAGATGACAATGAGCAGTTCTTC
>TRBJ2-6|TRBV4-2|-|-
CASSQDPTTTIGANVLTF
TGTGCCAGCAGCCAAGACCCCACTACAACCATAGGGGCCAACGTCCTGACTTTC
>TRBJ1-4|TRBV19|-|-
CASSIDREGPTNEKLFF
TGTGCCAGTAGTATAGATCGAGAAGGCCCAACTAATGAAAAACTGTTTTTT
>TRBJ1-1|TRBV28|-|-
CASSLSGTEAFF
TGTGCCAGCAGTTTATCGGGGACTGAAGCTTTCTTT
>TRBJ2-2|TRBV9|-|-
CASSAASGLGTGELFF
TGTGCCAGCAGCGCCGCTTCGGGTTTGGGGACCGGGGAGCTGTTTTTT
>TRBJ1-5|TRBV19|TRBD1|-
CASSTRDRERGQPQHF
TGTGCCAGTAGCACCCGGGACAGGGAGCGAGGTCAGCCCCAGCATTTT
>TRBJ2-1|TRBV6-5|TRBD2|-
CASRREGNNEQFF
TGTGCCAGCAGGAGGGAGGGGAACAATGAGCAGTTCTTC
>TRBJ1-4|TRBV9|-|few
CASSVDDLRGANEKLFF
TGTGCCAGCAGCGTAGACGACCTCCGCGGGGCTAATGAAAAACTGTTTTTT
>TRBJ2-5|TRBV18|TRBD2|-
CASSLTSGKETQYF
TGTGCCAGCTCACTAACTAGCGGGAAGGAGACCCAGTACTTC
>TRBJ1-2|TRBV27|TRBD1|once
CASSPRTGEYGYTF
TGTGCCAGCAGTCCACGGACAGGGGAATATGGCTACACCTTC
>TRBJ2-7|TRBV18|-|-
CASSPLGGINPFYEQYF
TGTGCCAGCTCACCACTGGGGGGCATAAACCCTTTCTACGAGCAGTACTTC
>TRBJ1-2|TRBV4-3|-|-
CASSQVQGKGYTF
TGCGCCAGCAGCCAAGTGCAGGGGAAGGGCTACACCTTC
>TRBJ2-4|TRBV19|-|-
CASSIGIHRDKNIQYF
TGTGCCAGTAGTATAGGGATCCACAGAGACAAAAACATTCAGTACTTC
>TRBJ2-7|TRBV7-9|TRBD2|-
CASSLMGLAVGEQYF
TGTGCCAGCAGCTTAATGGGTCTAGCGGTGGGCGAGCAGTACTTC
>TRBJ2-5|TRBV27|-|-
CARAKVGETQYF
TGTGCCAGGGCTAAGGTGGGAGAGACCCAGTACTTC
>TRBJ2-1|TRBV4-1|-|once
CASSQELRAEPNYNEQFF
TGCGCCAGCAGCCAAGAGCTTAGAGCGGAGCCAAATTACAATGAGCAGTTCTTC
>TRBJ2-4|TRBV29-1|-|-
CSVSLAKNIQYF
TGCAGCGTGTCCCTAGCCAAAAACATTCAGTACTTC
>TRBJ2-1|TRBV7-3|TRBD1|-
CASSWGQGTYNEQFF
TGTGCCAGCAGCTGGGGACAGGGGACATACAATGAGCAGTTCTTC
>TRBJ2-1|TRBV7-2|-|once
CASSWPYNEQFF
TGTGCCAGCAGCTGGCCGTACAATGAGCAGTTCTTC
>TRBJ2-1|TRBV15|TRBD2|-
CATSRGRTSGSSVGNEQFF
TGTGCCACCAGCAGAGGAAGGACTAGCGGGAGTTCGGTTGGGAATGAGCAGTTCTTC
>TRBJ2-1|TRBV18|-|-
CASSPPGTEGYNEQFF
TGTGCCAGCTCACCACCGGGCACAGAGGGATACAATGAGCAGTTCTTC
>TRBJ2-7|TRBV7-2|-|-
CASSSGQLNPYEQYF
TGTGCCAGCAGCTCCGGACAGCTAAATCCCTACGAGCAGTACTTC
>TRBJ1-2|TRBV6-5|-|-
CASMVGRNYGYTF
TGTGCCAGCATGGTAGGACGGAACTATGGCTACACCTTC
>TRBJ1-2|TRBV6-5|TRBD1|once
CASSLGQIYGYTF
TGTGCCAGCAGCTTGGGACAGATCTATGGCTACACCTTC
>TRBJ1-1|TRBV27|-|-
CASSLFWQGLMNTEAFF
TGTGCCAGCAGTTTATTCTGGCAGGGCCTCATGAACACTGAAGCTTTCTTT
>TRBJ2-7|TRBV9|-|-
CASSSPPSTGEGSYEQYF
TGTGCCAGCAGCTCCCCCCCAAGCACAGGCGAGGGCTCCTACGAGCAGTACTTC
>TRBJ2-2|TRBV7-9|-|-
CASSFTDTGELFF
TGTGCCAGCAGCTTTACGGACACCGGGGAGCTGTTTTTT